A selection of T cell receptor beta chains follows, all from one sample in a study of blood T cell repertoires in COVID-19. Sequencing was performed with immunoSEQ multiplex PCR; in TCRdb, only in-frame clones are kept and a portion is missing. The sample includes 180,000 or so clones, about four fifths of them seen just once. The material sequenced was peripheral blood. Every receptor here comes from a woman aged 70-85 years with acute or convalescent COVID-19. Both conserved end residues are part of each CDR3. D genes are given only for firm matches. The size of a clone is reported for some rows only, either as once, few or many, or as a class for expanded clones.

NA	TRBJ1-1	TRBV4-2	NA	CASSQNAGNTEAFF	TGTGCCAGCAGCCAAAACGCGGGGAACACTGAAGCTTTCTTT
NA	TRBJ2-2	TRBV4-1	TRBD2	CASSQRGSGGLGELFF	TGCGCCAGCAGCCAAAGAGGGAGCGGGGGGCTCGGGGAGCTGTTTTTT
NA	TRBJ1-1	TRBV7-9	TRBD1	CASSLAQGDTEAFF	TGTGCCAGCAGCTTAGCGCAGGGGGACACTGAAGCTTTCTTT
NA	TRBJ1-2	TRBV27	NA	CASSLGAGGANYGYTF	TGTGCCAGCAGTTTAGGTGCCGGGGGAGCTAACTATGGCTACACCTTC
NA	TRBJ1-5	TRBV3-1/TRBV3-2	NA	CASSQDLVNQPQHF	TGTGCCAGCAGCCAAGATTTAGTCAATCAGCCCCAGCATTTT
NA	TRBJ1-1	TRBV5-6	NA	CASSPFKFLNTEAFF	TGTGCCAGCAGCCCCTTTAAATTCCTAAACACTGAAGCTTTCTTT
once	TRBJ2-1	TRBV5-1	NA	CASSNIIGGEQFF	TGCGCCAGCAGCAATATTATCGGGGGTGAGCAGTTCTTC
NA	TRBJ1-6	TRBV28	TRBD1	CASRGAGGSSPLHF	TGTGCCAGCAGGGGGGCAGGGGGTAGTTCACCCCTCCACTTT
NA	TRBJ2-7	TRBV19	NA	CASTPPRPPYEQYF	TGTGCCAGTACCCCCCCGCGGCCACCCTACGAGCAGTACTTC
NA	TRBJ2-7	TRBV29-1	NA	CSVVAATYEQYF	TGCAGCGTGGTTGCGGCTACCTACGAGCAGTACTTC
once	TRBJ1-3	TRBV13	TRBD1	CASSLQGAGNTIYF	TGTGCCAGCAGCCTACAGGGGGCTGGAAACACCATATATTTT
NA	TRBJ2-3	TRBV7-9	NA	CASSFGQLTDTQYF	TGTGCCAGCAGCTTCGGACAACTCACAGATACGCAGTATTTT
NA	TRBJ1-2	TRBV6-4	NA	CASSKGANYGYTF	TGTGCCAGCAGTAAAGGGGCTAACTATGGCTACACCTTC
NA	TRBJ2-7	TRBV6-5	TRBD2	CASSSSGGGEQYF	TGTGCCAGCAGTTCCTCCGGGGGGGGCGAGCAGTACTTC
NA	TRBJ1-2	TRBV4-1	NA	CASSQLLGAGYGYTF	TGCGCCAGCAGCCAACTTCTAGGGGCCGGTTATGGCTACACCTTC
NA	TRBJ2-7	TRBV27	NA	CASSQGGAGGYEQYF	TGTGCCAGCAGTCAGGGGGGGGCGGGGGGCTACGAGCAGTACTTC
NA	TRBJ2-7	TRBV19	TRBD1	CASTGSRTGGHYEQYF	TGTGCCAGTACCGGATCAAGGACAGGGGGCCACTACGAGCAGTACTTC
NA	TRBJ1-5	TRBV4-2	NA	CASSQDSQPQHF	TGTGCCAGCAGCCAAGATAGTCAGCCCCAGCATTTT
NA	TRBJ1-2	TRBV4-3	TRBD1	CASSQRPRQGLDYGYTF	TGCGCCAGCAGCCAACGTCCGAGACAGGGTTTAGACTATGGCTACACCTTC
NA	TRBJ1-1	TRBV7-8	NA	CASSLARARRNTEAFF	TGTGCCAGCAGCTTAGCGCGGGCGAGGAGGAACACTGAAGCTTTCTTT
NA	TRBJ1-4	TRBV7-6	NA	CASSLDFNEKLFF	TGTGCCAGCAGCTTAGACTTTAATGAAAAACTGTTTTTT
NA	TRBJ2-5	TRBV7-8	TRBD2	CASTRAWREGKETQYF	TGTGCCAGCACCCGGGCGTGGCGGGAGGGAAAAGAGACCCAGTACTTC
few	TRBJ2-1	TRBV7-9	NA	CASSSLDKYNEQFF	TGTGCCAGCAGCTCCCTGGACAAATACAATGAGCAGTTCTTC
NA	TRBJ1-6	TRBV28	NA	CASSPRQNNSPLHF	TGTGCCAGCAGTCCGAGACAGAATAATTCACCCCTCCACTTT
medium-sized	TRBJ2-3	TRBV18	TRBD2	CASSLGIAGGFTGDTQYF	TGTGCCAGCTCCCTCGGCATCGCGGGGGGTTTTACGGGAGATACGCAGTATTTT
once	TRBJ1-1	TRBV19	NA	CASSIIGGNTEAFF	TGTGCCAGTAGTATCATAGGGGGGAACACTGAAGCTTTCTTT
NA	TRBJ1-5	TRBV7-2	NA	CASSLGGTGQPQHF	TGTGCCAGCAGCTTAGGAGGAACCGGTCAGCCCCAGCATTTT
once	TRBJ2-3	TRBV28	TRBD2	CASSPQTSGTTDTQYF	TGTGCCAGCAGTCCCCAGACTAGCGGGACCACAGATACGCAGTATTTT
NA	TRBJ2-4	TRBV11-2	NA	CASSLFSAQVSKNIQYF	TGTGCCAGCAGCTTATTCTCGGCGCAGGTTAGCAAAAACATTCAGTACTTC
NA	TRBJ1-2	TRBV19	TRBD1	CASSIRRGGNRNYGYTF	TGTGCCAGTAGTATCCGCCGAGGGGGCAATAGGAACTATGGCTACACCTTC
NA	TRBJ1-1	TRBV7-6	NA	CASSLSEAFF	TGTGCCAGCAGCTTGAGTGAAGCTTTCTTT
NA	TRBJ1-4	TRBV4-1	NA	CASSHGGEGDEKLFF	TGCGCCAGCAGCCACGGAGGAGAGGGAGACGAAAAACTGTTTTTT
few	TRBJ2-7	TRBV27	TRBD2	CASSFLAGVHEQYF	TGTGCCAGCAGTTTCTTAGCGGGAGTCCACGAGCAGTACTTC
NA	TRBJ1-4	TRBV11-2	NA	CASSLVGGRGEKLFF	TGTGCCAGCAGCTTAGTGGGGGGGCGCGGTGAAAAACTGTTTTTT
NA	TRBJ2-4	TRBV3-1/TRBV3-2	NA	CASSQVFQTLAKNIQYF	TGTGCCAGCAGCCAAGTTTTCCAGACTCTAGCCAAAAACATTCAGTACTTC
once	TRBJ2-5	TRBV29-1	NA	CSADDGRETQYF	TGCAGCGCCGACGACGGCAGGGAGACCCAGTACTTC
NA	TRBJ1-1	TRBV28	NA	CASSITRDSEAFF	TGTGCCAGCAGTATAACACGCGACAGTGAAGCTTTCTTT
NA	TRBJ2-2	TRBV27	NA	CASRRGTLTGELFF	TGTGCCAGCAGACGGGGAACGCTCACCGGGGAGCTGTTTTTT
NA	TRBJ1-5	TRBV2	NA	CASSEPYQPQHF	TGTGCCAGCAGTGAACCCTACCAGCCCCAGCATTTT
NA	TRBJ1-4	TRBV5-1	NA	CASSPNTGTNEKLFF	TGCGCCAGCAGCCCGAATACAGGGACTAATGAAAAACTGTTTTTT
NA	TRBJ2-1	TRBV27	TRBD2	CASSLSATGGRYNEQFF	TGTGCCAGCAGTTTATCGGCAACGGGGGGGCGGTACAATGAGCAGTTCTTC
NA	TRBJ1-1	TRBV6-2/TRBV6-3	TRBD1	CASSPGTGNTEAFF	TGTGCCAGCAGCCCCGGGACAGGAAACACTGAAGCTTTCTTT
medium-sized	TRBJ2-3	TRBV19	TRBD1	CASSTNRGHTDTQYF	TGTGCCAGTAGTACCAACAGGGGGCACACAGATACGCAGTATTTT
NA	TRBJ1-2	TRBV7-6	NA	CASSLDLGGGYTF	TGTGCCAGCAGCTTAGATTTGGGCGGGGGCTACACCTTC
NA	TRBJ2-7	TRBV19	NA	CASSIAGTPNYEQYF	TGTGCCAGTAGTATAGCCGGGACTCCCAACTACGAGCAGTACTTC
NA	TRBJ1-5	TRBV15	TRBD1	CATARQGLSNQPQHF	TGTGCCACCGCGAGACAGGGATTAAGCAATCAGCCCCAGCATTTT
NA	TRBJ2-1	TRBV3-1/TRBV3-2	TRBD2	CASSQSPAVAGGGNEQFF	TGTGCCAGCAGCCAATCACCCGCGGTAGCGGGGGGAGGCAATGAGCAGTTCTTC
NA	TRBJ1-1	TRBV6-5	TRBD1	CASSPNRGNTEAFF	TGTGCCAGCAGCCCAAACAGGGGGAATACTGAAGCTTTCTTT
NA	TRBJ2-5	TRBV30	TRBD1	CAWSPGQGAWETQYF	TGTGCCTGGAGCCCGGGACAGGGGGCTTGGGAGACCCAGTACTTC
NA	TRBJ1-2	TRBV7-2	TRBD1	CASSLLGTGGGYTF	TGTGCCAGCAGCTTATTGGGGACAGGGGGTGGCTACACCTTC
NA	TRBJ2-7	TRBV25-1	TRBD1	CASSDWDSSYEQYF	TGTGCCAGCAGTGACTGGGACAGCTCCTACGAGCAGTACTTC
NA	TRBJ1-1	TRBV27	NA	CASGWTVNTEAFF	TGTGCCAGCGGATGGACAGTGAACACTGAAGCTTTCTTT
NA	TRBJ2-5	TRBV7-9	TRBD1	CASSLMDRSRETQYF	TGTGCCAGCAGCTTAATGGACAGGAGCAGGGAGACCCAGTACTTC
NA	TRBJ1-2	TRBV5-4	NA	CASSLDLGGDYGYTF	TGTGCCAGCAGCTTGGATCTCGGGGGGGACTATGGCTACACCTTC
few	TRBJ2-7	TRBV6-2/TRBV6-3	TRBD1	CASSHRGWEQYF	TGTGCCAGCAGTCACAGGGGTTGGGAGCAGTACTTC